This TCR beta chain was recorded in a study of circulating and synovial CD4+ cells in juvenile arthritis. Study-level results: Bulk blood CD4 samples held at least an order of magnitude more or fewer genomes than CPL.

The data were produced by immunoSEQ multiplex PCR, yet TCRdb's version contains in-frame clones alone and is incomplete. In the table there are fewer than 40,000 clones, about 94% of which are singletons. This CDR3 has 18 residues. V shed 5 bases, J shed 0 bases, and the junction held 12 bases outside the gene matches. CDR1 and CDR2 (germline): MGHRA, YSYEKL. In this sample, this clone turned up once. Its antigen remains unknown. The clonotype originates from a human donor with juvenile idiopathic arthritis. The V gene is TRBV4-1, the J gene TRBJ2-1; 8 bases are a match to TRBD2. Sequencing was performed on CD4+ T cells from blood. For the CDR3, the DNA is TGCGCCAGCAGCTCACCCCGGGGGGGGCAGAGCTCCTACAATGAGCAGTTCTTC. Amino acids: CASSSPRGGQSSYNEQFF.